The 3 T cell receptor beta chains below come from one sample, sequenced in a study of OX40 agonist ivuxolimab in advanced cancers. Here immunoSEQ multiplex PCR was the method, and the copy in TCRdb shows in-frame clones only, minus some. Of 30,000 to 35,000 clones in the sample, around four fifths were seen once. This sample comprised CD4+ or CD8+ T cells sorted from blood, obtained in a trial of the OX40 agonist ivuxolimab. The receptor set was obtained from an adult with an advanced solid tumor such as melanoma, head and neck, liver or kidney cancer.

V gene TRBV7-3 combines with J gene TRBJ2-3; D unresolved. Germline V gives CDR1 SGHTA, CDR2 FQGTGA. With 5 bases removed from V and 4 bases from J, the gap between germline ends came to 13 bases. The CDR3 covers 14 residues. CDR3 sequence: CASSPIHNADTQYF. CDR3 bases: TGTGCCAGCAGCCCAATTCACAACGCAGATACGCAGTATTTT.

On this clone: A read error may produce the germline difference seen at one junction end. V is TRBV28 and J is TRBJ2-3; tentatively, D is TRBD2 (6 bases). CDR1 is MDHEN and CDR2 is SYDVKM in the germline V gene. The CDR3 runs to 15 residues. As DNA, the CDR3 is TGTGCGAGCAGTAAATGGCGGGGTGGCACAGATACGCAGTATTTT. This codes for CASSKWRGGTDTQYF.

V usage is TRBV19 and J usage is TRBJ1-3, with D possibly being TRBD1 (5 bases). This CDR3 contains 17 residues. CDR1 is LNHDA and CDR2 is SQIVND in the germline V gene (reference sequence). V was trimmed by 1 base and J by 4 bases, leaving 17 bases between them. The CDR3 DNA is TGTGCCAGTAGTATAGCCCCCCACACAGGCGGCGGAAACACCATATATTTT. Translating it yields CASSIAPHTGGGNTIYF.